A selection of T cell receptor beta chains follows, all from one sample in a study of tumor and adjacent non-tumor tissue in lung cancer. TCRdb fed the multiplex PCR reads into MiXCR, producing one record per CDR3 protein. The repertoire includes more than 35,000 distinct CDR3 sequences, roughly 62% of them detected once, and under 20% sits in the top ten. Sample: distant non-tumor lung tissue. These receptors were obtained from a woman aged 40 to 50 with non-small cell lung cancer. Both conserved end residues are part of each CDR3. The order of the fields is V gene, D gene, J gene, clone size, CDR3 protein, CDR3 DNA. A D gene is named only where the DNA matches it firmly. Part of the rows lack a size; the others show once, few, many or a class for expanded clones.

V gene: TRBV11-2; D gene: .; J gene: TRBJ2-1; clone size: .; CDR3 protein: CGSSHGVYNEQFF; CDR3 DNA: TGTGGGAGCAGCCACGGGGTTTACAATGAGCAGTTCTTC
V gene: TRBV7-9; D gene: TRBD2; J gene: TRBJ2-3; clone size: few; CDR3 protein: CASTLDGGRGTDTQYF; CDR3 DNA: TGTGCCAGCACCCTAGATGGGGGGAGGGGCACAGATACGCAGTATTTT
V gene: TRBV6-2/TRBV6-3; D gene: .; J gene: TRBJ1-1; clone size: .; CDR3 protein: CPSIDPDARPEAFF; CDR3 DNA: TGTCCCAGCATTGACCCTGACGCCCGACCTGAAGCTTTCTTT
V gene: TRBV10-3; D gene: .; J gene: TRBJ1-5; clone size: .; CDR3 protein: CAQGYSNQPQHF; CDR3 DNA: TGTGCCCAGGGTTACAGCAATCAGCCCCAGCATTTT
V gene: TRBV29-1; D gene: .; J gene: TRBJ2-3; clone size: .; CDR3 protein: CNSQTPSSTDMQYF; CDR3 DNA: TGCAACTCTCAGACTCCTTCTAGCACAGATATGCAGTATTTT
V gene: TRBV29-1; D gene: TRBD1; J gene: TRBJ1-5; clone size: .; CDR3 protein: CSVEFQGGQPQHF; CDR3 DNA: TGCAGCGTTGAATTTCAAGGGGGCCAGCCCCAGCATTTT
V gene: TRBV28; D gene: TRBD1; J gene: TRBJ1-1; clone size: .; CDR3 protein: CASSAPLTGAGEAFF; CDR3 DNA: TGTGCCAGCAGTGCCCCGTTGACAGGGGCCGGAGAAGCTTTCTTT
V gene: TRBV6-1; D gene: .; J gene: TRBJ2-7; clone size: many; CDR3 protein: CASSDGERQYF; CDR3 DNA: TGTGCCAGCAGTGACGGGGAGAGGCAGTACTTC
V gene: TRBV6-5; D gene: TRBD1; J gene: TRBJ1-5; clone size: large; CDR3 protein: CASSSTTGVDQPQHF; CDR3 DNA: TGTGCCAGCAGTTCAACAACAGGGGTCGATCAGCCCCAGCATTTT
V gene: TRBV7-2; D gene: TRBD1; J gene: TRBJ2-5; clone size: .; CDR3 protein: CANSTGQGRETQYF; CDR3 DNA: TGTGCCAACAGCACGGGACAGGGGCGGGAGACCCAATACTTC
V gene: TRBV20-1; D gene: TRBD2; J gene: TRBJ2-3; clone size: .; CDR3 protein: CSARGPASGRTDMQYF; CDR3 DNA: TGCAGTGCTAGAGGTCCGGCTAGCGGTCGCACAGATATGCAGTATTTT
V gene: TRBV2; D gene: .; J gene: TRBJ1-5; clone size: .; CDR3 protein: CATKQFFDKDNQPQHF; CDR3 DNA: TGTGCCACCAAGCAATTTTTTGACAAGGACAATCAGCCCCAGCATTTT
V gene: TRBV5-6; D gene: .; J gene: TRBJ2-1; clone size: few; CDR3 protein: CANSLGAGETLDEQFF; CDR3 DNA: TGTGCCAACAGCTTGGGGGCGGGGGAGACACTGGATGAGCAGTTCTTC
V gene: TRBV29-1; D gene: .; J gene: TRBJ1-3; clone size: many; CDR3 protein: CSVEDSPSSGNTIYF; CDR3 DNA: TGCAGCGTTGAAGATAGCCCCAGCTCTGGAAACACCATATATTTT
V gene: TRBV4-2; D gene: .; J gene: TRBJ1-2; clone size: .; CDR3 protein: CASSREGLGGDGYTF; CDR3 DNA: TGTGCCAGCAGCCGAGAAGGCCTGGGAGGGGATGGCTACACCTTC
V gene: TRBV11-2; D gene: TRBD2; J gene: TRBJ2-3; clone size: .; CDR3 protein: CAISLIKTSGNVDTQYF; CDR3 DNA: TGTGCCATCAGCTTAATTAAGACTAGCGGGAACGTAGATACGCAGTATTTT
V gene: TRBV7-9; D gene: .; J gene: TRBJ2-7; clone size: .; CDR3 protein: CASSPSRGSYEQYF; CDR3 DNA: TGTGCCAGCAGCCCTAGTCGCGGTTCCTACGAGCAGTACTTC
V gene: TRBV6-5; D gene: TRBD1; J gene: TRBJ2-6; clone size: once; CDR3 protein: CASSRTGVSGANVLTF; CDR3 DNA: TGTGCCAGTAGTCGGACAGGGGTCTCTGGGGCCAACGTCCTGACTTTC
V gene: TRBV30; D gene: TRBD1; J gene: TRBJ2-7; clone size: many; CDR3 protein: CAWDNPGDRGHEQYF; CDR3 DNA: TGTGCCTGGGATAACCCGGGGGACAGGGGACACGAGCAGTACTTC
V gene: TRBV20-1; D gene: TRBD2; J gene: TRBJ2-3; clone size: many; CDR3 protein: CSANEASGVSTDTQYF; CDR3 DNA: TGCAGTGCGAATGAAGCTAGCGGGGTTAGCACAGATACGCAGTATTTT
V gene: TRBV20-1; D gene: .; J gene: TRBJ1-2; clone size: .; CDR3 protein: CSARDLLNYVYTF; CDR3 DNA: TGCAGTGCTAGAGATCTGCTGAACTATGTCTACACCTTC
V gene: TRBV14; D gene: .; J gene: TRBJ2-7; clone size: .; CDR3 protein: CVSSQGNEQYF; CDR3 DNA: TGTGTCAGCAGCCAAGGGAACGAGCAATACTTC
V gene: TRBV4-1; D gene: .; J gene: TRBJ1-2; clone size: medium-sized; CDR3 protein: CASSQVRGLGGYTF; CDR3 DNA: TGCGCCAGCAGCCAGGTCAGGGGATTAGGCGGCTACACCTTC
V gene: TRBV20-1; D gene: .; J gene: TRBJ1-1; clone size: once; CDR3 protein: CSARGAGDTKAFF; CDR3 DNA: TGCAGTGCTAGGGGGGCAGGGGACACTAAAGCTTTCTTT
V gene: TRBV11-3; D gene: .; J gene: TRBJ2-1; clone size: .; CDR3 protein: CAGSEDGFYDEQFF; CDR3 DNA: TGTGCCGGCAGCGAAGACGGGTTCTACGATGAGCAATTCTTC
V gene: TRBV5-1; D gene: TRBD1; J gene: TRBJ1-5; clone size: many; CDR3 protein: CASSPGTGEQPQHF; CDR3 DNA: TGCGCCAGCAGTCCCGGGACAGGGGAACAGCCCCAGCATTTT
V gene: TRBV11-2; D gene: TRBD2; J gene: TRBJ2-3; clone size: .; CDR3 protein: CASSLEGSGGYTDTQYF; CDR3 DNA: TGTGCCAGCAGCTTAGAAGGTAGCGGGGGGTACACAGATACGCAGTATTTT
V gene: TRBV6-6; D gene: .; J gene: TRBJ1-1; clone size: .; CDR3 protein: CASSYSGQQGTEAFF; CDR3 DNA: TGTGCCAGCAGTTACTCGGGGCAGCAAGGGACTGAAGCTTTCTTT
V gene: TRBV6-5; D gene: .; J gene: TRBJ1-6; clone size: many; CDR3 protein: CASSYDRGIDSPLHF; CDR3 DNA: TGTGCCAGCAGTTATGACCGTGGTATTGATTCACCCCTCCACTTT
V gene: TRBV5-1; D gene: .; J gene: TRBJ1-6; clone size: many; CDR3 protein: CASRGASEAPLHF; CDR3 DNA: TGCGCCAGCAGGGGGGCCTCAGAAGCACCCCTCCACTTT
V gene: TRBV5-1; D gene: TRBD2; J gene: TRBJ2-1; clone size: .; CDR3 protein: CASSSTSAYNEQFF; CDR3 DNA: TGCGCCAGCAGCTCGACTAGCGCCTACAATGAGCAGTTCTTC
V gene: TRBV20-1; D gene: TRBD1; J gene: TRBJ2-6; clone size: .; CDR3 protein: CSAGKTGVNSGANVLTF; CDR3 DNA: TGCAGTGCTGGAAAGACAGGGGTAAACTCTGGGGCCAACGTCCTGACTTTC
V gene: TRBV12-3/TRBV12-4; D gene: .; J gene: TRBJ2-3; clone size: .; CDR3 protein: CVSSVRTDTQYF; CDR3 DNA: TGTGTCAGCAGTGTCCGCACAGATACTCAGTATTTT
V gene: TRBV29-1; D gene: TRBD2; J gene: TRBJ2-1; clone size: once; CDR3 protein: CSVVCGTSALHNEQFF; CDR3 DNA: TGTAGCGTGGTATGCGGGACTAGCGCTCTACACAATGAGCAGTTCTTC
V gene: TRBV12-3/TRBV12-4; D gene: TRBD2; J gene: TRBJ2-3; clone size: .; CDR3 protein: CASILALAGCTDTQYF; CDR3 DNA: TGTGCCAGCATTTTAGCTCTAGCGGGGTGCACAGATACGCAGTATTTT
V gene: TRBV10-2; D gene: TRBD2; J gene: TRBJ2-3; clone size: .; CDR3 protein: CVSRLMPSGLTDTQYF; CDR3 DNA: TGTGTCAGCAGATTGATGCCTAGCGGCCTCACAGATACGCAGTATTTT
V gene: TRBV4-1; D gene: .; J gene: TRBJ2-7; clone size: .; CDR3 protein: CASSQGPRGVYEQYF; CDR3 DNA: TGCGCCAGCAGCCAAGGCCCAAGGGGCGTCTACGAGCAGTACTTC
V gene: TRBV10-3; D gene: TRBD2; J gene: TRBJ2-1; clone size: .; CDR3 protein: CAIRRRSGGSRYNEQFF; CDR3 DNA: TGTGCCATCAGGAGGAGGTCTGGCGGGAGCCGGTACAATGAGCAATTCTTC
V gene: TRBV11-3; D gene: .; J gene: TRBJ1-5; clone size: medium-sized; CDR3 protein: CASSQGSDSNQPQHF; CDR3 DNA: TGTGCCAGCAGCCAGGGGTCTGACAGCAATCAGCCCCAGCATTTT
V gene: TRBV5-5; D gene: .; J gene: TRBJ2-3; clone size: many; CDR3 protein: CASSLWMTYTDTQYF; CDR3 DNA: TGTGCCAGCAGCTTGTGGATGACTTACACAGATACGCAGTATTTT
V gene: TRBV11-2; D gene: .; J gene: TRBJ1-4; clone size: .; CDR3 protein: CASNLQGLVQGEKRFF; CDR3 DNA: TGTGCCAGCAACCTTCAGGGCCTGGTGCAGGGCGAAAAACGGTTTTTT
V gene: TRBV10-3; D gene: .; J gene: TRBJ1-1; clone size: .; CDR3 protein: CAISDRPGWETFF; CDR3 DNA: TGTGCCATCAGTGACAGACCGGGGTGGGAAACCTTCTTT
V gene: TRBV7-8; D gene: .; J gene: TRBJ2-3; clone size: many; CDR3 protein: CASSLFRVGTDTQYF; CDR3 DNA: TGTGCCAGCAGCTTATTTCGTGTTGGGACAGATACGCAGTATTTT
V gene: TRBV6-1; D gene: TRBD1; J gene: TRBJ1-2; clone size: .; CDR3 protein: CASMRTGRKGYTF; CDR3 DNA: TGTGCCAGCATGAGGACAGGGAGGAAAGGCTACACCTTC
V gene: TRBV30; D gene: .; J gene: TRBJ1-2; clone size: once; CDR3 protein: CTWSVSGNYGYTF; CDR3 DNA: TGTACCTGGAGTGTTTCTGGGAACTATGGCTACACCTTC
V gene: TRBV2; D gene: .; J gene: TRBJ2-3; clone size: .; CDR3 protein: CASIRETTDTQYF; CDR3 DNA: TGTGCCAGCATACGGGAGACCACAGATACGCAGTATTTT
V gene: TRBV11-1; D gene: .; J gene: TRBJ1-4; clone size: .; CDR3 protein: CVSSLDYQTGTGKLFF; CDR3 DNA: TGTGTCAGCAGCTTAGACTACCAGACAGGAACCGGAAAACTGTTTTTT
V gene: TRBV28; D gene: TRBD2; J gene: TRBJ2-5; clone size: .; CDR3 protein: CASSPWGGETQYF; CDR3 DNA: TGTGCAAGCAGTCCCTGGGGGGGAGAGACCCAGTACTTC
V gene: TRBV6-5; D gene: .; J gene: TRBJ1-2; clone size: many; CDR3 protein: CASSPFDTRSGGYGYTF; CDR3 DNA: TGTGCCAGCAGTCCCTTTGACACCCGAAGCGGAGGCTATGGCTACACCTTC